Below are 16 T cell receptor beta chains sequenced from a single sample in a study of control samples from healthy donors and cancer patients. Measured with immunoSEQ multiplex PCR; TCRdb has only the in-frame clones, and not every one. The repertoire holds roughly 150,000 clones, with approximately 91% as singletons. Sequences were obtained from blood. These receptor sequences come from a man aged 25 to 40 in good health.

V usage is TRBV4-1 and J usage is TRBJ1-2; D is uncertain. Germline-derived CDR1 and CDR2 are MGHRA and YSYEKL. Deletions cut 3 bases from V and 3 bases from J, with 8 bases between. The CDR3 has 13 residues. CDR3 protein: CASSHGEDYGYTF. CDR3 DNA: TGCGCCAGCAGCCACGGGGAGGACTATGGCTACACCTTC.

The genes are TRBV7-9 and TRBJ1-2; unclear D gene. The CDR3 loop spans 15 amino acids. Germline V gene sequence: CDR1 SEHNR, CDR2 FQNEAQ (reference sequence). The germline V and J ends were trimmed by 5 bases and 5 bases, with 18 bases remaining between them. CDR3 amino acids: CASSHTEVGSYGYTF. The CDR3 DNA is TGTGCCAGCAGCCACACGGAGGTTGGATCTTATGGCTACACCTTC.

The chain is built from TRBV3-1 (or the pseudogene TRBV3-2) and TRBJ2-7; no reliable D call. Germline V gives CDR1 LGHDT, CDR2 YNNKEL (reference sequence). V lost 4 bases and J lost 5, with 12 bases in between. The CDR3 spans 13 residues. The CDR3 bases are TGTGCCAGCAGCCCCGGACCCGCGGACGAGCAGTACTTC. Protein product: CASSPGPADEQYF.

The sample holds a few counts of this clone. The chain recombines TRBV7-9 with TRBJ1-1; TRBD1 is a possible D gene (6 bases). V shed 7 bases and J shed 1 base, with 16 bases lying between them. This CDR3 comprises 15 residues. Germline V gene data show CDR1 as SEHNR and CDR2 as FQNEAQ (reference sequence). In DNA form, the CDR3 reads TGTGCCAGCAACCTATCGGGGGGCCGGAACACTGAAGCTTTCTTT. Translation gives CASNLSGGRNTEAFF. The whole variable domain, remainder taken from reference TRBV7-9 and TRBJ1-1, is DTGVSQNPRHKITKRGQNVTFRCDPISEHNRLYWYRQTLGQGPEFLTYFQNEAQLEKSRLLSDRFSAERPKGSFSTLEIQRTEQGDSAMYLCASNLSGGRNTEAFFGQGTRLTVV.

The J gene is TRBJ1-4, the V gene TRBV7-6, with TRBD1 identical over 10 bases. V lost 2 bases, J lost 11 bases, and 20 bases stayed unmatched. Germline V gene data show CDR1 as SGHVS and CDR2 as FNYEAQ. This CDR3 is 19 amino acids long. Here the CDR3 reads CASSLYNDPRTGGLSKLFF. CDR3 sequence (DNA): TGTGCCAGCAGCTTATATAATGATCCCCGGACAGGGGGACTTTCCAAACTGTTTTTT. Complete variable domain (other parts from reference TRBV7-6 and TRBJ1-4): GAGVSQSPRYKVTKRGQDVALRCDPISGHVSLYWYRQALGQGPEFLTYFNYEAQQDKSGLPNDRFSAERPEGSISTLTIQRTEQRDSAMYRCASSLYNDPRTGGLSKLFFGSGTQLSVL.

This rearrangement joins TRBV15 to TRBJ2-5, with no clear D. The length of the CDR3 is 14 residues. Germline lookup yields CDR1 LNHNV and CDR2 YYDKDF (reference sequence). Trimming took 1 base from V and 2 from J, leaving 8 bases between them. CDR3 in DNA: TGTGCCACCAGCAGAGTGGCGGAACAAGAGACCCAGTACTTC. It encodes CATSRVAEQETQYF.

The chain carries TRBV6-1 and TRBJ2-7, with TRBD2 matching over 11 bases. Losses at the gene ends were 2 bases for V and 3 bases for J; bases not matched to a gene: 6. The germline CDR1 and CDR2 sequences are MNHNS and SASEGT. The CDR3 sequence is 16 residues long. The CDR3 is CASSERLAGLNYEQYF. Written as DNA, the CDR3 is TGTGCCAGCAGTGAAAGACTAGCGGGACTTAACTACGAGCAGTACTTC.

The chain links TRBV2 to TRBJ2-5, with 10 bases that match TRBD2. In germline, CDR1 is SNHLY, CDR2 FYNNEI. The V gene end was trimmed by 1 base and the J gene end by 8 bases; junction bases not matched to a gene: 7. There are 15 residues in the CDR3. CDR3 nucleotides: TGTGCCAGCAGTGAAGGTACTAGCGGGGCGGTCACCCAGTACTTC. Translating it yields CASSEGTSGAVTQYF.

This chain connects TRBV4-3 to TRBJ2-2; D gene unclear. From germline, CDR1 is LGHNA and CDR2 YSLEER. Trimming took 4 bases from V and 4 from J, leaving 10 bases between them. This CDR3 has 14 residues. In nucleotides, the CDR3 is TGCGCCAGCAGCCCCTCTATCCTCACCGGGGAGCTGTTTTTT. This encodes CASSPSILTGELFF.

CDR3 in DNA: TGTGCCAGCAGCCAAGATTGGGGCAGGGAGGGACACGAGCAGTACTTC. The encoded protein is CASSQDWGREGHEQYF. The J gene is TRBJ2-7, the V gene TRBV3-1 (or the pseudogene TRBV3-2), with 7 bases matching TRBD2. The junction had 10 bases not matched to a gene; V was cut back by 0 bases and J by 5 bases. Germline V gene lookup returns CDR1 LGHDT and CDR2 YNNKEL (reference sequence). CDR3 length: 16 amino acids.

The rearrangement joins TRBV4-2 to TRBJ2-5; 8 bases line up with TRBD2. V dropped 4 bases and J dropped 10; count of bases not matched to a gene: 17. CDR1 is LGHNA, CDR2 YNFKEQ, per germline. This CDR3 is built from 16 residues. The CDR3 protein is CASSLETSANLYNQYF. CDR3 bases: TGTGCCAGCAGCCTAGAGACTAGCGCTAACCTGTACAACCAGTACTTC.

The V and J genes are TRBV9 and TRBJ1-5, with D unresolved. The CDR3 totals 17 residues. Germline V lookup: CDR1 SGDLS, CDR2 YYNGEE. The germline V and J ends were trimmed by 3 bases and 4 bases, with 20 bases remaining between them. The CDR3 DNA is TGTGCCAGCAGCGGAGGCCCCAGCGGCCCTGGGAATCAGCCCCAGCATTTT. This encodes CASSGGPSGPGNQPQHF. The variable domain in full, completed from reference TRBV9 and TRBJ1-5, reads DSGVTQTPKHLITATGQRVTLRCSPRSGDLSVYWYQQSLDQGLQFLIQYYNGEERAKGNILERFSAQQFPDLHSELNLSSLELGDSALYFCASSGGPSGPGNQPQHFGDGTRLSIL.

V usage is TRBV6-5 and J usage is TRBJ1-2, with D perhaps matching TRBD1 (5 bases). V was clipped by 11 bases and J by 10 bases, with 17 bases between them. This CDR3 has 11 amino acids. Germline V gene sequence: CDR1 MNHEY, CDR2 SVGAGI. Here the CDR3 DNA reads TGTGCCTCCTTAAGGGGTCACGACTACACCTTC. It encodes CASLRGHDYTF.

This rearrangement joins TRBV7-9 to TRBJ1-1, with D possibly matching TRBD1 (5 bases). V lost 8 bases and J 3 bases, leaving 13 bases between the germline ends. The V gene's germline CDR1 is SEHNR and CDR2 FQNEAQ (reference sequence). This CDR3 has 13 amino acids. The CDR3 protein is CASRTLRDTEAFF. The CDR3 nucleotides are TGTGCCAGCCGGACACTAAGGGACACTGAAGCTTTCTTT. Using reference TRBV7-9 and TRBJ1-1 for the parts outside the CDR3, the full variable domain is DTGVSQNPRHKITKRGQNVTFRCDPISEHNRLYWYRQTLGQGPEFLTYFQNEAQLEKSRLLSDRFSAERPKGSFSTLEIQRTEQGDSAMYLCASRTLRDTEAFFGQGTRLTVV.

This chain uses TRBV6-6 with TRBJ2-1; D possibly corresponds to TRBD1 (9 bases). In germline, CDR1 is MNHNY, CDR2 SVGAGI (reference sequence). The CDR3 runs 12 residues. Trimming pared 8 bases from V and 16 bases from J, leaving 21 bases between. The CDR3 protein is CASGPGGTGFFF. CDR3 coding DNA: TGTGCCAGCGGACCGGGGGGGACAGGGTTTTTCTTC.

The V gene is TRBV7-6, the J gene TRBJ2-3; D ambiguous. This CDR3 has 16 residues. V gave up 4 bases and J gave up 0 bases, with 14 bases separating them. Germline CDR1 SGHVS, CDR2 FNYEAQ. CDR3 region: CASSYRPIPSTDTQYF. DNA of the CDR3: TGTGCCAGCAGCTACAGACCAATACCTAGCACAGATACGCAGTATTTT.